This T cell receptor (beta chain) is drawn from a study of post-analysis software for immune sequencing data. Study findings and constraints: Higher frequency in patients than in controls was seen for roughly five TRBV segments, with TRBV5-6, TRBV5-1 and TRBV20-1 among them. Normalized Chao1 diversity was significantly reduced in patients versus controls.

V gave up 5 bases and J gave up 5 bases, with 13 bases separating them. The germline gives CDR1 DFQATT, CDR2 SNEGSKA (reference sequence). The CDR3 has 12 amino acids. This clonotype was detected only once. What it binds is not known. TCR beta libraries were prepared from cDNA with unique molecular identifiers. TCRdb itself ran the PCR reads through MiXCR, one entry per CDR3 protein. The table records hundreds of thousands of distinct CDR3 sequences, less than 40% of them present only once. This TCR derives from a girl aged 10 to 17 with multiple sclerosis. Sequences were obtained from blood. The chain joins TRBV20-1 to TRBJ2-7, with D perhaps TRBD1 or TRBD2 (5 bases each). The CDR3 sequence: CSARQTGDEQYF. The DNA of the CDR3 is TGCAGTGCTCGACAGACCGGGGACGAGCAGTACTTC.